Shown below are 6 T cell receptor beta chains from a single sample sequenced in a study of response to subunit inactivated influenza vaccine (dated by TCRdb to the late 2010s). The library was built by means of RT-PCR. The sample was run on an Illumina HiSeq 2500. TCRdb reprocessing: public reads trimmed at Q25 with fastp, clones called with MiXCR, in-frame beta chains kept. Rows merge per CDR3 protein into single entries with the most common DNA and genes. The sample table contains around 850,000 distinct CDR3 sequences; only one count was recorded for about a fifth of them. The ten largest clonotypes hold roughly 11% of the sample. The sequencing used PBMCs from blood, collected about 5 days after vaccination. The receptors stem from a man aged 45-65 years who received an inactivated influenza vaccine. Donor details come from another sample of the same person, matched by shared clones.

V usage is TRBV20-1 and J usage is TRBJ2-7; the match to TRBD1 covers 9 bases. Germline CDR1 DFQATT, CDR2 SNEGSKA (reference sequence). J lost 3 bases, V lost 6 bases, and 12 bases had no gene match. The CDR3 spans 15 residues. CDR3 in amino acids: CSANRPRTGDYEQYF. The CDR3 DNA reads as TGCAGTGCCAACAGACCTAGGACAGGGGACTACGAGCAGTACTTC.

The chain combines TRBV30 with TRBJ2-7; weak D call: TRBD2 (6 bases). Germline CDR1 reads GTSNPN; CDR2 reads SVGIG (reference sequence). CDR3 length: 15 amino acids. V lost 2 bases, J lost 4 bases, and 18 bases lay in between. CDR3 DNA: TGTGCCTGGAGTTTCGGCCTCGGGACTGATTACGAGCAGTACTTC. Translating gives CAWSFGLGTDYEQYF.

The V call is TRBV4-2, the J call TRBJ2-4; D possibly corresponds to TRBD1 (6 bases). Germline V gene data show CDR1 as LGHNA and CDR2 as YNFKEQ. The CDR3 is made up of 15 amino acids. V was cut by 0 bases and J by 8 bases, with 14 bases left in between. The CDR3 protein is CASSQDLRAGDIQYF. CDR3 in DNA: TGTGCCAGCAGCCAAGATTTACGGGCAGGGGACATTCAGTACTTC.

In its sample, this clonotype was seen once. The chain uses TRBV7-2 and TRBJ2-2; TRBD2 is a possible D gene (7 bases). Trimming removed 7 bases from V and 5 bases from J, with 14 bases in between. The CDR3 has 14 residues. From germline, CDR1 is SGHTA and CDR2 FQGNSA. The CDR3 nucleotides read TGTGCCAGCAAACGGGGGGCGCTTACCGGGGAGCTGTTTTTT. The encoded protein is CASKRGALTGELFF.

This clonotype was observed a few times. This sequence joins TRBV2 and TRBJ2-5, with D unresolved. The CDR3 is made up of 15 amino acids. Per germline, CDR1 SNHLY and CDR2 FYNNEI. V lost 4 bases and J lost 5, with 17 bases in between. The CDR3, as DNA: TGTGCCAGCAGTGTAGGAGCCTCTTTGAGCGAGACCCAGTACTTC. This sequence encodes CASSVGASLSETQYF.

This chain uses TRBV29-1 with TRBJ1-5; possible D gene TRBD1, 5 bases. V lost 8 bases to trimming and J lost 2 bases, with 10 bases between them. Germline-derived CDR1 and CDR2 are SQVTM and ANQGSEA. The CDR3 contains 12 residues. CDR3 nucleotide sequence: TGCAGCTCCCGGGACGGCAATCAGCCCCAGCATTTT. Translating it yields CSSRDGNQPQHF.